Below, one TCR beta chain is given with its context. This clone was recorded only once. The clone's antigen remains unknown. No quality values exist for individual bases; no much larger clone is one base distant. This same CDR3 is encoded by further DNA sequences in the sample. Using the deep immunoSEQ assay, TCR CDR3 regions were amplified from genomic DNA by multiplex PCR. Extracted genomic DNA from each cell subset was spread evenly across all wells of several immunoSEQ 96-well plates, with each plate serving as a replicate. For sorted subsets, approximately 210 ng of genomic DNA, equivalent to around 31,000 T cell genomes, went into each replicate PCR. Purified libraries were measured with a Qubit 3.0 fluorometer, size-checked on a Bioanalyzer 2100, and measured again with the KAPA Library Quantification kit. Every immunoSEQ 96-well plate was sequenced on a dedicated single-read 150-cycle Illumina NextSeq 550 flow cell. In the authors' own workflow: Because the immunoSEQ output held only junctional sequences and lacked quality scores, the filtering could not match the filtering applied to full-length reads. To assign V/J genes and CDR3, sequences were annotated against IMGT germline references using PyIR, a Python wrapper for IgBLAST v1.9. Reads with weak V/J assignments (E-value above 1e-6), missing CDR3, stop codons, out-of-frame junctions, or ambiguous translated residues were removed. V3J clonotypes were defined by identical inferred V gene, J gene, and CDR3 amino acid sequence. The percentage overlap between two repertoires was calculated by dividing the number of shared unique clonotypes by the size of the smaller repertoire. Repertoire richness was assessed with RTK rarefaction, the Chao1 estimator, and Recon v2.1 estimates of unobserved clonotypes. Generation probabilities were computed with OLGA for all TCRbeta clonotypes obtained by the gDNA method from four donors. Entries here come from immuneACCESS through TCRdb and include only in-frame sequences with V and J called. Some clones fail to appear in such tables; in the studies checked, an unresolved V gene covers under half of the shortfall, and the cause of the remainder is unknown. V, J and clone size are those of that table, while D and trimming were read from the DNA. The table for this sample lists 1.5 million to 2.5 million clones; about 95% of them were counted only once. The top ten hold roughly 1.2% of the sample.

CD8 naive samples were CD45RO-negative cells positively selected for CCR7, giving a CD45RA+CCR7+ population that excluded TemRA cells. Healthy HIV-negative adults with no recently reported acute infections or vaccinations were included as donors. Every donor was a Caucasian adult residing in Nashville, Tennessee, USA. After blood collection by leukapheresis, PBMCs were isolated using Ficoll-Histopaque density gradient centrifugation and then cryopreserved in the vapor phase of liquid nitrogen. Analytical flow cytometry was used to check the purity and quantity of each magnetically sorted T cell population. From each sorted fraction, genomic DNA was isolated and quantified by UV absorbance on a Nanodrop 2000c. This entry comes from a study of shared clonotypes between healthy human individuals (dated by TCRdb to about 2020). Looking at the study overall: The cohort comprised a couple of women and a few men aged 18 to 49 years. To estimate repertoire size and how much clonotype sharing occurs between individuals, the study deeply sequenced the blood TCR repertoires of 5 or 6 healthy adults. For each donor, CD4 naive and CD4 memory were each given three plates, CD8 naive was given two plates, and CD8 memory was given one plate. Different laboratories and diverse techniques were used to prepare libraries and sequence TCR repertoires, to increase sequencing depth and limit assay-specific biases. Leukapheresis yielded between about 0.94 and 9.5 billion PBMCs per donor.

A distance of 6 bases separates the germline ends of V and J, which lose 0 bases and 3 bases respectively. Taken from the germline V gene (reference sequence), the CDR1 and CDR2 loops are MNHEY and SMNVEV. The CDR3 sequence holds 13 residues, the cysteine and phenylalanine included. The read is trimmed to its CDR3 DNA, 39 bases read in frame from base 1. Overall study results and their limits: Compared with non-shared clonotypes, clonotypes shared by all four sorted-subset donors had higher generation probabilities. The small number of donors limited the genetic and exposure-history diversity represented. When a handful of donors were compared, the shared fraction of clonotypes was 5% to 6.5% for naive CD4, approximately 3.3% for naive CD8, more than 2% for memory CD4, and 0.4% for memory CD8. Pairwise subsampling led to the expectation that sequencing depth would affect the degree of clonotype sharing among donors. Estimated clonotype richness was generally larger for naive than for memory subsets. Even with the large sequencing depth, rarefaction of the sorted-subset datasets indicated that sequencing was incomplete. Sampling was restricted to blood, and TCR repertoires in tissues likely differ from the TCR repertoires found in blood.

Sequenced material: naive CD8+ T cells sorted from blood. This sample's cell subset or site label indicates: CD45RA+CCR7+. Recombination connected TRBV27 to TRBJ2-7, and the D gene may be TRBD2, 5 bases matching. The source is a man aged 18 to 30 in good health. The bases read TGTGCCAGCAGTTTATCGGAGGACTACGAGCAGTACTTC. Translated, it gives CASSLSEDYEQYF.